This TCR beta chain was obtained from a study of neoadjuvant anti-PD-1 for oral cavity cancer (dated by TCRdb to 2020 to 2023). Context from the whole study: Before curative-intent surgical resection, most patients were given three to four biweekly doses of nivolumab at 3 mg/kg. Patients who did not progress were given a fourth nivolumab dose at about day 43 and had definitive surgical resection on days 50-56. Under RECIST 1.1, patients with complete response, partial response or stable disease were classed as responders, and patients with progression were classed as non-responders. A 33% response rate was observed in the parent correlative cohort, in which approximately 11 patients were included. The full study reports these points: After neoadjuvant nivolumab, non-responders showed significantly higher T cell clonality (Gini index) in PBMCs than responders did. A higher pretreatment blood Treg/Th17 ratio correlated with both higher pretreatment blood TCRbeta clonality and lower post-treatment tumor TCRbeta clonality. Only a few patients per response group were included in the TCR analyses, and the authors called for validation in larger cohorts.

For deep sequencing, each PBMC sample was run in six replicates, with libraries mostly built from 400 to 550 ng of input genomic DNA. Following the manufacturer's instructions, the team built TCRbeta libraries using the immunoSEQ hsTCRbeta kit. The finished libraries were brought together in one pool at around 3.1 nM, which was then read using an Illumina NovaSeq 6000 S4 flow cell. The authors processed their data as follows. The immunoSEQ Analyzer was used for raw data preprocessing and quality control. The analysis was restricted to productive rearrangements, with each unique CDR3 amino acid sequence defining a clonotype. Using the R package tcR, the researchers computed the Gini-Simpson index as their estimate of repertoire clonality. Student's t test was used to compare Gini indices, and Pearson correlation was used to assess associations with tumor size change. TCRdb holds this immuneACCESS table with in-frame rearrangements only. Some clones are missing; in checked studies, unresolved V genes explain under half, and the rest has no known cause. Clone size and V and J calls were adopted from that table, with D and trimming inferred from the DNA. The table for this sample lists approximately 13,000 clones; 60% to 75% of them were counted only once. Jointly, the top ten make up under 3% of the sample.

The CDR3 covers 13 residues, taking in both the cysteine and the phenylalanine. Here the CDR3 DNA is all that survives: 39 bases in frame from base 1. Per the germline V gene (reference sequence), LNHDA is the CDR1 and SQIVND is the CDR2. V has 7 bases trimmed and J has 3 bases trimmed; junction bases matching no gene number 0. This specimen's time point label, interpreted: after neoadjuvant nivolumab, at surgical resection. Patients were newly diagnosed with stage II-IVA oral cavity squamous cell carcinoma and had received no prior systemic or radiation treatment. Everyone in the cohort had locally advanced, HPV-negative oral cavity squamous cell carcinoma. Peripheral blood mononuclear cells were analyzed directly, without maintenance or expansion in culture. Samples were obtained from a longitudinal correlative study of a single-arm phase II trial of neoadjuvant nivolumab in oral cavity squamous cell carcinoma. Genomic DNA-based TCRbeta sequencing was performed on subject-matched pre- and post-treatment PBMCs and tumors from three responders and three non-responders. Peripheral blood mononuclear cells were collected before nivolumab treatment and were collected again after treatment, at the time of surgery. The Maxwell RSC DNA from Cells kit was used to isolate genomic DNA from PBMCs.

Comments on this clone: Its antigen has not been determined. There are no base qualities to consult, and no much larger clone falls within one base.

Recombination connected TRBV19 to TRBJ2-1; 10 central bases correspond to TRBD2. This sequence was found in a person aged 35-79 years with oral cavity squamous cell carcinoma. The input for sequencing was PBMCs, taken after nivolumab (anti-PD-1) treatment. This receptor has the CDR3 CASKREGYNEQFF. DNA sequence: TGTGCCAGTAAGCGGGAGGGCTACAATGAGCAGTTCTTC. This CDR3, with the reference TRBV19 and TRBJ2-1 proteins standing in past its ends, gives the full variable domain DGGITQSPKYLFRKEGQNVTLSCEQNLNHDAMYWYRQDPGQGLRLIYYSQIVNDFQKGDIAEGYSVSREKKESFPLTVTSAQKNPTAFYLCASKREGYNEQFFGPGTRLTVL.